The rows below give T cell receptor beta chains drawn from one sample of a study of T-cell memory formation after mild COVID-19. MiXCR, run by TCRdb on the 5' RACE reads, gives a single entry per CDR3 protein. The sample consists of about 90,000 distinct CDR3 sequences, about 13% of them appearing once. Sequencing was carried out using PBMCs or a T cell subset sorted from them (not recorded which). These receptor sequences come from an adult woman who had mild COVID-19 (a few samples of this study predate the infection). Cell type and time point are not known. Both conserved end residues are part of each CDR3. A D gene is named only where the DNA matches it firmly. Only some rows state a clone size, as once, few, many or a class for expanded clones.

j_call d_call v_call clone_size cdr3_aa cdr3_nt
TRBJ2-5 NA TRBV21-1 few CASKTPAGARETQYF TGTGCCAGCAAAACTCCCGCGGGAGCTCGGGAGACCCAGTACTTC
TRBJ2-5 TRBD2 TRBV5-6 NA CASSGREAGEPTRGETQYF TGTGCCAGCAGCGGTAGAGAAGCGGGGGAGCCCACCAGAGGAGAGACCCAGTACTTC
TRBJ2-7 TRBD1 TRBV7-9 few CASTGTGGYEQYF TGTGCCAGCACCGGGACAGGGGGCTACGAGCAGTACTTC
TRBJ2-5 TRBD2 TRBV15 NA CATSRRLAGETQYF TGTGCCACCAGCCGGAGACTAGCGGGAGAGACCCAGTACTTC
TRBJ1-1 NA TRBV4-1 NA CASSQPEGTEAFF TGCGCCAGCAGCCAACCTGAGGGCACTGAAGCTTTCTTT
TRBJ2-1 NA TRBV27 NA CASSLLAGAAYNEQFF TGTGCCAGCAGTTTATTGGCAGGGGCTGCCTACAATGAGCAGTTCTTC
TRBJ2-2 TRBD2 TRBV7-2 few CASSLVYLAGGTGELFF TGTGCCAGCAGCTTAGTATACCTAGCGGGGGGCACCGGGGAGCTGTTTTTT
TRBJ2-7 TRBD1 TRBV4-1 NA CASSQVAGTAREQYF TGCGCCAGCAGCCAAGTTGCCGGGACAGCCCGCGAGCAGTACTTC
TRBJ2-1 NA TRBV7-9 few CASSSTSPSYNEQFF TGTGCCAGCAGCTCAACATCGCCTTCTTACAATGAGCAGTTCTTC
TRBJ2-7 TRBD2 TRBV9 few CASSVEASGAPYEQYF TGTGCCAGCAGCGTAGAGGCTAGCGGGGCTCCCTACGAGCAGTACTTC
TRBJ2-1 TRBD2 TRBV27 few CASSRTSGIFGNEQFF TGTGCCAGCAGTCGGACTAGCGGGATATTCGGTAATGAGCAGTTCTTC
TRBJ2-2 TRBD2 TRBV5-1 few CASSGLAGRAAGELFF TGCGCCAGCAGCGGCCTAGCGGGAAGGGCAGCTGGGGAGCTGTTTTTT
TRBJ1-3 NA TRBV5-1 NA CASSLSAASGNTIYF TGCGCCAGCAGCTTGTCGGCCGCCTCTGGAAACACCATATATTTT
TRBJ2-1 NA TRBV4-1 NA CASSQFAGYNEQFF TGCGCCAGCAGCCAATTCGCTGGGTACAATGAGCAGTTCTTC
TRBJ2-3 NA TRBV5-6 few CASSLTGSIGTDTQYF TGTGCCAGCAGCTTGACAGGGAGTATTGGCACAGATACGCAGTATTTT
TRBJ2-7 TRBD2 TRBV29-1 NA CSSSSGGVGNEQYF TGCAGTTCTTCATCGGGGGGAGTTGGGAACGAGCAGTACTTC